The 5 T cell receptor beta chains below come from one sample, sequenced in a study of blood T cells in healthy people across ages (dated by TCRdb to 2015 to 2017). The receptor library was made with 5' RACE. The instrument given in TCRdb is Illumina HiSeq 2500. The second PCR ran for roughly 7 to 12 cycles and used a J-beta primer mix along with a sample-barcoded 5' primer. TCRdb reprocessed the public reads (quality trimming at Q25 with fastp, clone calling with MiXCR) and kept in-frame beta chains. Each entry is one CDR3 protein sequence, shown with its most common DNA and genes. This sample comprises about 290,000 distinct CDR3 sequences, 25% to 30% of them detected only once. 25% to 30% of the sample is held by the ten biggest clonotypes. The sequenced sample consisted of blood. These receptors originate from a woman aged 70-85 years in good health.

The chain recombines TRBV29-1 with TRBJ1-5, with a possible D match to TRBD1 (6 bases). CDR1 is SQVTM and CDR2 is ANQGSEA in the germline V gene. CDR3 length equals 14 residues. The V end lost 4 bases, the J end lost 2 bases, and 12 bases lay between the germline ends. The CDR3 is CSVAPGAGNQPQHF. The CDR3 nucleotides are TGCAGCGTTGCCCCGGGGGCGGGCAATCAGCCCCAGCATTTT.

The chain uses TRBV12-3 or TRBV12-4 and TRBJ2-4; D ambiguous. This CDR3 is 15 amino acids long. The V gene lost 1 base and the J gene lost 0 bases, with 7 bases spanning the gap. This CDR3 is CASSLGQLAKNIQYF. In nucleotides, the CDR3 is TGTGCCAGCAGTTTAGGGCAGCTAGCCAAAAACATTCAGTACTTC.

A few counts support this clonotype. The CDR3 sequence: CASGSMGDTQETQYF. The CDR3 coding sequence is TGCGCCAGTGGCTCGATGGGGGACACCCAAGAGACCCAGTACTTC. The chain is built from TRBV5-1 and TRBJ2-5; a weak D match, TRBD1 (6 bases). With 8 bases removed from V and 1 base from J, the gap between germline ends came to 18 bases. Germline-derived CDR1 and CDR2 are SGHRS and YFSETQ. The CDR3 spans 15 residues. Complete variable domain (other parts from reference TRBV5-1 and TRBJ2-5): KAGVTQTPRYLIKTRGQQVTLSCSPISGHRSVSWYQQTPGQGLQFLFEYFSETQRNKGNFPGRFSGRQFSNSRSEMNVSTLELGDSALYLCASGSMGDTQETQYFGPGTRLLVL.

This clonotype occurred a few times. The rearrangement uses TRBV28 and TRBJ2-4; 7 nucleotides agree with TRBD1. The CDR3 sequence is 17 residues long. Looked up from germline, CDR1 is MDHEN and CDR2 is SYDVKM. With V trimmed by 3 bases and J by 2 bases, 10 bases remained unmatched. The CDR3 reads CASSFRGITGTKNIQYF. The CDR3 DNA sequence: TGTGCCAGCAGTTTCAGGGGGATCACGGGGACCAAAAACATTCAGTACTTC.

There are a few counts of this clonotype. The gene calls are TRBV12-5 and TRBJ1-2; 8 bases align to TRBD1. The CDR3 is 13 amino acids. After removal of 6 bases from V and 4 bases from J, the junction contained 4 bases not matched to a gene. From germline, CDR1 is LGHNT and CDR2 FRNRAP. The CDR3 DNA sequence: TGTGCTAGTGGGAAGGACAGGGTCTATGGCTACACCTTC. It is translated as CASGKDRVYGYTF.